The source of this TCR beta chain is a study of OX40 agonist ivuxolimab in advanced cancers. Systemic immunosuppression or a history of autoimmune disease excluded patients. As concerns this clone: Antigen specificity is unknown.

General observations from the study: Certain nonresponders additionally had low normalized T-cell clonal expansion. By week 6 at 0.1 to 3.0 mg/kg, blood CD4+ and CD8+ T cells had expanded clonally. Among the lowest peripheral clonal expansion occurred in 0.1-3.0 mg/kg partial responders.

The CDR3 sequence is 14 residues long. V shed 6 bases and J shed 11 bases, with 20 bases lying between them. Germline CDR1 MNHEY, CDR2 SVGAGI. The assay was immunoSEQ multiplex PCR, and TCRdb's table has in-frame clones only and misses some. The sample yields 45,000 to 60,000 clones, 70% to 90% seen once. The chain joins TRBV6-5 to TRBJ2-1; D may be TRBD2 (6 bases). The sequencing used CD4+ or CD8+ T cells sorted from blood, collected in a trial of the OX40 agonist ivuxolimab. The receptor comes from an adult with an advanced solid tumor such as melanoma, head and neck, liver or kidney cancer. In DNA, the CDR3 is TGTGCCAGCAGCTCCGGGCCAGCGGGCGCCAAGCAGTTCTTC. The encoded protein is CASSSGPAGAKQFF.